This T cell receptor (beta chain) is drawn from a study of neurological immune-mediated disorders. This clonotype was observed at least ten times. CDR3 length equals 12 residues. CDR1 and CDR2 (germline): DFQATT, SNEGSKA (reference sequence). V was trimmed by 5 bases and J by 9 bases, leaving 14 bases between them. TCRdb analysed the 5' RACE reads with MiXCR anew, one entry per CDR3 protein. This table holds under 60,000 distinct CDR3 sequences, 4.5% to 7% found once. This sequence was found in a woman aged 18-29 years with multiple sclerosis. The sequenced sample consisted of CD4+ T cells from blood. The rearrangement uses TRBV20-1 and TRBJ1-5; tentative D call: TRBD1 (5 bases). Here the CDR3 DNA reads TGCAGTGCTCCATTGGACGGGGGGCCCCAGCATTTT. Translation gives CSAPLDGGPQHF.